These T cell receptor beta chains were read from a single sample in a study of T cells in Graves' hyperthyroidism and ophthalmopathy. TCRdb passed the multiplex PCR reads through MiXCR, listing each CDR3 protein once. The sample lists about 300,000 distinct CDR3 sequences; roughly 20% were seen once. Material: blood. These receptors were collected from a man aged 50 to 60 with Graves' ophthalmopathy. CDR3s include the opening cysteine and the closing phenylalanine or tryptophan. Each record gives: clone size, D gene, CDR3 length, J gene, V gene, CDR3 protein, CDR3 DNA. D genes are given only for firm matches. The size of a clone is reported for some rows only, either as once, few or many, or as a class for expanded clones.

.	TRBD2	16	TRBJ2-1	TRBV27	CASSLAVASGSGEQFF	TGTGCCAGCAGTTTAGCTGTGGCTAGCGGGAGTGGTGAGCAGTTCTTC
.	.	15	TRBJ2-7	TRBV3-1	CASSQNPGVGVRQYF	TGTGCCAGCAGCCAAAACCCCGGGGTGGGGGTAAGGCAGTACTTC
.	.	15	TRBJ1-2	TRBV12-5	CASGLDFSGSDGYTF	TGTGCTAGTGGTTTGGACTTCTCGGGTTCGGACGGCTACACCTTC
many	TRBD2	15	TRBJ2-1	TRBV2	CASSELAGGPNEQFF	TGTGCCAGCAGTGAACTAGCGGGAGGGCCCAATGAGCAGTTCTTC
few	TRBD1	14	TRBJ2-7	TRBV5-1	CASSLEDRVYEQYF	TGCGCCAGCAGCTTGGAGGACAGGGTCTACGAGCAGTACTTC
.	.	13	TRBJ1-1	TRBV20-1	CSVGKQRGTEAFF	TGCAGTGTTGGAAAACAGAGGGGGACTGAAGCTTTCTTT
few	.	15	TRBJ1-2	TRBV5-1	CASSPGLIGGYGYTF	TGCGCCAGCAGCCCCGGACTAATCGGGGGGTATGGCTACACCTTC
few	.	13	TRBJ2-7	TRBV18	CASSTGTVYEQYF	TGTGCCAGCTCTACAGGGACTGTCTACGAGCAGTACTTC
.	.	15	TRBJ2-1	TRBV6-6	CASSYSGGQGNEQFF	TGTGCCAGCAGTTACTCGGGTGGGCAGGGCAATGAGCAGTTCTTC
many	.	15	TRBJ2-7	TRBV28	CASRGTGTFIYEQYF	TGTGCCAGCAGGGGGACCGGGACATTCATCTACGAGCAGTACTTC
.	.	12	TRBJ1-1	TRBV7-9	CATGQLNTEAFF	TGTGCCACTGGGCAGCTAAACACTGAAGCTTTCTTT
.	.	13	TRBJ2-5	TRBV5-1	CASSLAGHETQYF	TGCGCCAGCAGCTTGGCGGGTCACGAGACCCAGTACTTC
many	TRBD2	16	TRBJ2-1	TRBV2	CASSEEGLAGGNEQFF	TGTGCCAGCAGCGAAGAGGGACTAGCGGGAGGAAATGAGCAGTTCTTC
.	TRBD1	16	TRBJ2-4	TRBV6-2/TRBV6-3	CATLPRGGQGKNIQYF	TGTGCCACCCTACCACGTGGAGGACAGGGTAAAAACATTCAGTACTTC
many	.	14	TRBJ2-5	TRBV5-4	CASSLGGQEETQYF	TGTGCCAGCAGCTTAGGGGGGCAAGAAGAGACCCAGTACTTC
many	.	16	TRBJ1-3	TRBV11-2	CASSLSPPGSGNTIYF	TGTGCCAGCAGCTTATCACCTCCCGGCTCTGGAAACACCATATATTTT
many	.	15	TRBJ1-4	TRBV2	CASTPDTATNEKLFF	TGTGCCAGCACCCCCGATACCGCAACTAATGAAAAACTGTTTTTT
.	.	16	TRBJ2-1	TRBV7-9	CASSLMGYGSYNEQFF	TGTGCCAGCAGCTTAATGGGCTACGGCTCCTACAATGAGCAGTTCTTC
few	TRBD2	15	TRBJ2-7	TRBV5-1	CASQGLAGLSYEQYF	TGCGCCAGTCAAGGACTAGCGGGGTTGTCCTACGAGCAGTACTTC
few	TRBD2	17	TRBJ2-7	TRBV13	CASSLARTAGGPYEQYF	TGTGCCAGCAGCTTAGCCCGTACAGCGGGAGGGCCATACGAGCAGTACTTC
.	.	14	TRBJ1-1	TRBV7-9	CASIQLGGGGEAFF	TGTGCCAGCATCCAGCTCGGGGGTGGTGGTGAAGCTTTCTTT
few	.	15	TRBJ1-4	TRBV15	CATSRRQSLEEKLFF	TGTGCCACCAGCAGACGACAGTCCCTGGAAGAAAAACTGTTTTTT
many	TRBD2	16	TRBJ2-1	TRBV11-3	CASRPWTSGRGDEQFF	TGTGCCAGCAGACCCTGGACTAGCGGGAGAGGAGATGAGCAGTTCTTC
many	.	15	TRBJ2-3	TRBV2	CASSGQGLDRDTQYF	TGTGCCAGCAGCGGGCAGGGTCTGGATCGAGATACGCAGTATTTT
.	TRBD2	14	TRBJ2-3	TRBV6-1	CASSPGGPRDTQYF	TGTGCCAGCAGTCCGGGAGGGCCGAGGGATACGCAGTATTTT
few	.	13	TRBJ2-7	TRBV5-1	CASRLIVGYEQYF	TGCGCCAGCAGACTAATAGTGGGCTACGAGCAGTACTTC
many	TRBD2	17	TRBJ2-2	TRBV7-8	CASSLVRLAGGGGELFF	TGTGCCAGCAGCTTAGTTCGACTAGCGGGAGGTGGCGGGGAGCTGTTTTTT
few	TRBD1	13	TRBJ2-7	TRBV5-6	CASSRDRRYEQYF	TGTGCCAGCAGCCGGGACAGGCGGTACGAGCAGTACTTC
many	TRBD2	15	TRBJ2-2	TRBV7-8	CASSLTLAGGGELFF	TGTGCCAGCAGCCTCACCCTAGCGGGAGGGGGGGAGCTGTTTTTT
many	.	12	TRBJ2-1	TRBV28	CASSLYLTEQFF	TGTGCCAGCAGTTTATACTTAACTGAGCAGTTCTTC
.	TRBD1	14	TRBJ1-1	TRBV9	CASTGTGGLTEAFF	TGTGCCAGCACCGGGACAGGGGGCCTCACTGAAGCTTTCTTT
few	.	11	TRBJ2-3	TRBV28	CASTSGTTQYF	TGTGCCAGCACCTCCGGGACTACGCAGTATTTT
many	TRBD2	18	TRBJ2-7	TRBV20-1	CSARGSGTSGTGAYEQYF	TGCAGTGCTAGAGGATCCGGGACTAGCGGGACGGGGGCTTACGAGCAGTACTTC
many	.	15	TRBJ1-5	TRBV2	CASSDSVLGGQPQHF	TGTGCCAGCAGTGACTCTGTGCTCGGTGGCCAGCCCCAGCATTTT
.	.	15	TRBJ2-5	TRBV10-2	CASRTGTVGGETQYF	TGCGCCAGCAGAACCGGGACCGTGGGGGGAGAGACCCAGTACTTC
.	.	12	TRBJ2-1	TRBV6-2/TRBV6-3	CASRSGNNEQFF	TGTGCCAGCAGATCGGGGAACAATGAGCAGTTCTTC
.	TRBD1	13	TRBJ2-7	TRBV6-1	CASRQGSSYEQYF	TGTGCCAGCAGACAGGGGAGCTCCTACGAGCAGTACTTC
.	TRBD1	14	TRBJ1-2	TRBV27	CATKPGGAGYGYTF	TGTGCCACCAAACCAGGGGGCGCGGGCTATGGCTACACCTTC
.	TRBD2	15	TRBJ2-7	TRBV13	CASSFQREGTYEQYF	TGTGCCAGCAGCTTTCAGCGGGAGGGGACCTACGAGCAGTACTTC